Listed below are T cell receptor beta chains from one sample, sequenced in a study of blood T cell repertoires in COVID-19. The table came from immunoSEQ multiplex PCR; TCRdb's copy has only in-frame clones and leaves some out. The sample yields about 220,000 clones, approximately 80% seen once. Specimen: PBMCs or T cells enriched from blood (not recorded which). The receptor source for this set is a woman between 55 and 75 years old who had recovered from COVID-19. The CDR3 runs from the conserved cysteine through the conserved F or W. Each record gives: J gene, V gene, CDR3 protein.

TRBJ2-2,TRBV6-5,CASSFRGEELFF
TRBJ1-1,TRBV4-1,CASSHVAGARSLDTEAFF
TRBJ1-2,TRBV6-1,CASSEGGVHGYTF
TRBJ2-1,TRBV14,CASSQLGGAVDNEQFF
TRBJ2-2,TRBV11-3,CASSSNSAGELFF
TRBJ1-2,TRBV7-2,CARGQGAGYGYTF
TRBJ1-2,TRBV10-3,CAISGGGLPSPNYGYTF
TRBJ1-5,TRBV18,CASSPGTGFVRNQPQHF
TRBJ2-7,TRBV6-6,CASSYLGQGISYEQYF
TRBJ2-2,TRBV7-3,CASSLSNTGELFF
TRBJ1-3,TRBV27,CASSLRDRDLSSSGNTIYF
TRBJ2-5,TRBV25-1,CASRPTGTGQETQYF
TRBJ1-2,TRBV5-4,CASSLRDRVYGYTF
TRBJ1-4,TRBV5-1,CASSPGEATNEKLFF
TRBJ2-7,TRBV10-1,CASRRDRTYEQYF
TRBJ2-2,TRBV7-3,CASSLYGGDTGELFF
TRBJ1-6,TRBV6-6,CASSRVQGSSYNSPLHF
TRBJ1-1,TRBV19,CASSTYSGAEAFF
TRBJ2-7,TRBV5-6,CASSAGQGVHF
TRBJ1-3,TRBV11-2,CASSPSPTGTGNTIYF
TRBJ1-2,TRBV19,CASNQGSYGYTF
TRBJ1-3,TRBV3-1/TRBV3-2,CASSQDIWGQGARNTIYF
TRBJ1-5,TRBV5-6,CASSLGQGRGNQPQHF
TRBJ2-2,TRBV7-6,CASRSSGGSNTGELFF
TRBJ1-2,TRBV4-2,CASSQVAGQNYGYTF
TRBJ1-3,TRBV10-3,CAISGGLNAGNTIYF
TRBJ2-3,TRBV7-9,CASSGLAVKTDTQYF
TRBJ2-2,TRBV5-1,CASSRGTGPTGELFF
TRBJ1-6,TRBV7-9,CASIKTGLNSPLHF
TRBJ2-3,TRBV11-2,CASSLERESTDTQYF
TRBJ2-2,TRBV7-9,CASSSRGTKTGELFF
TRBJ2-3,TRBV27,CASSTRLAGYRYTQYF
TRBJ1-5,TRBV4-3,CASSQGTGFDQPQHF
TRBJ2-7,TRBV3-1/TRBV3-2,CASSPGRGRGEQYF
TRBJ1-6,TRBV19,CASSPPRGRGSPLHF
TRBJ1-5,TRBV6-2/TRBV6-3,CASSWTGPQPQHF
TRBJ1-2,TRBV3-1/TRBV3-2,CASSVTTGGYGYTF
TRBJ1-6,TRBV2,CASRDRGGENSPLHF
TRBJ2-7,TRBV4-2,CASSQEGTSGSVYEQYF
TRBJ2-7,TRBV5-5,CASSLAGVGYEQYF
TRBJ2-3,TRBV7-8,CASSLGTARTDTQYF
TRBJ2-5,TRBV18,CASSAGFSETQYF
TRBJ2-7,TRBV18,CASSPILGQGATYEQYF
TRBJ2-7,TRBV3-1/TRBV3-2,CASSPEPGQPKQYF
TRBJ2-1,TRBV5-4,CASSFSLENNEQFF
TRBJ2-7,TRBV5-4,CASSLADRGLAAEQYF
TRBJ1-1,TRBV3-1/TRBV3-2,CASSQTGGEAFF
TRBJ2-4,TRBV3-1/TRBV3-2,CASSQASGRGQNIQYF
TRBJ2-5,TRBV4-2,CASSQAFAGLETQYF
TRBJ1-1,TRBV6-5,CASSYYGLPKIEAFF
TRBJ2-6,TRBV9,CASSVGLTGFSGANVLTF
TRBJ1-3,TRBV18,CASSPQGFSGNTIYF
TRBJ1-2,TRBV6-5,CASKLQALLNYGYTF
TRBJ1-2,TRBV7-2,CASSPQTGDNYGYTF
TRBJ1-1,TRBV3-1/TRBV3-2,CASSQVGTGEAFF
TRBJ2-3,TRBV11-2,CASSTQAGVGDTQYF
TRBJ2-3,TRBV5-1,CASSLGRGGTDTQYF
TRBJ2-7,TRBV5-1,CASSLERGVASGTYEQYF
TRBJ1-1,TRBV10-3,CAISETDGEGTEAFF
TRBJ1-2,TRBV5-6,CASSRSTGGLGYTF